This T cell receptor beta chain was captured by sequencing in a study of OX40 agonist ivuxolimab in advanced cancers. The V segment lost 8 bases and the J segment 8 bases; nucleotides outside the gene matches: 15. Looked up from germline, CDR1 is SNHLY and CDR2 is FYNNEI. The CDR3 is 16 amino acids. The table came from immunoSEQ multiplex PCR; TCRdb's copy has only in-frame clones and leaves some out. Of 60,000 to 90,000 clones listed, 86% are singletons. J is TRBJ1-4 and V is TRBV2; 9 bases fit TRBD1. The sequence was obtained from an adult with an advanced solid tumor such as melanoma, head and neck, liver or kidney cancer. The sequences come from CD4+ or CD8+ T cells sorted from blood, collected in a trial of the OX40 agonist ivuxolimab. The CDR3 loop reads CASGRARTGEGEKLFF. In nucleotides, the CDR3 is TGTGCCAGCGGACGCGCCAGGACAGGGGAAGGAGAAAAACTGTTTTTT.